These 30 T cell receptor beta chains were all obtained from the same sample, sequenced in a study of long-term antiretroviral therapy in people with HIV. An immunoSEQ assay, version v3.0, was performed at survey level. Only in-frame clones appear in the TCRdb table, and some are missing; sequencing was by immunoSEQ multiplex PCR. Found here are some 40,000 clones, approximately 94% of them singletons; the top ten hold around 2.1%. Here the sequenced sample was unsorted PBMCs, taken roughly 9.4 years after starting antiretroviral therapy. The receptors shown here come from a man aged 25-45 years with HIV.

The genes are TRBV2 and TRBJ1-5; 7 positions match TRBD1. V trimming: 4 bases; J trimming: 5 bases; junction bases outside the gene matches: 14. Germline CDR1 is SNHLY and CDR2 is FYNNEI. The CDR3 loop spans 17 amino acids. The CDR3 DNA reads TGTGCCAGCAGTGTGAAAAGGGGGCGAGGGGGGGATCAGCCCCAGCATTTT. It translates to CASSVKRGRGGDQPQHF.

The CDR3 DNA reads as TGTGCCAGCCGGGACAGGGGAAACACCGGGGAGCTGTTTTTT. Its protein is CASRDRGNTGELFF. This chain uses TRBV6-1 with TRBJ2-2; TRBD1 agrees at 10 bases. The CDR3 is made up of 14 amino acids. The germline V gene has CDR1 MNHNS and CDR2 SASEGT. V lost 8 bases and J lost 2; bases outside the gene matches: 2.

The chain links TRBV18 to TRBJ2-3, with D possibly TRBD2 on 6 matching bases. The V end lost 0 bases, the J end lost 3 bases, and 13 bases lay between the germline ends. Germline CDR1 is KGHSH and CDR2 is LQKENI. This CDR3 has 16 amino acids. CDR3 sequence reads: CASSPPEGLGTDTQYF. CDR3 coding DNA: TGTGCCAGCTCACCACCCGAGGGACTGGGGACAGATACGCAGTATTTT.

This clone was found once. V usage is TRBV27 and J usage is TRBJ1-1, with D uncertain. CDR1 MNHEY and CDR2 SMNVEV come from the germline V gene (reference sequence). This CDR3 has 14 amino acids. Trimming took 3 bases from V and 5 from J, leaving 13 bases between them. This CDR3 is CASSFFGVRTEAFF. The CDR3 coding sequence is TGTGCCAGCAGTTTTTTCGGGGTGCGGACTGAAGCTTTCTTT.

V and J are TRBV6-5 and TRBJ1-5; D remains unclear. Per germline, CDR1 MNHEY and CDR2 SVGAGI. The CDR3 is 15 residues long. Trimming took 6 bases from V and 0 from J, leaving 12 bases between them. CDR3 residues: CASSPWANSNQPQHF. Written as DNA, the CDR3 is TGTGCCAGCAGCCCCTGGGCGAATAGCAATCAGCCCCAGCATTTT.

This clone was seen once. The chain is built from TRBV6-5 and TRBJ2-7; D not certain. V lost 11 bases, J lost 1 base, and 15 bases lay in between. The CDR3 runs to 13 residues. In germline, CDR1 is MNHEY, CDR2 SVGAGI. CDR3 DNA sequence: TGTGCCGGGGTGGGGTGGGTATCCTACGAGCAGTACGTC. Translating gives CAGVGWVSYEQYV.

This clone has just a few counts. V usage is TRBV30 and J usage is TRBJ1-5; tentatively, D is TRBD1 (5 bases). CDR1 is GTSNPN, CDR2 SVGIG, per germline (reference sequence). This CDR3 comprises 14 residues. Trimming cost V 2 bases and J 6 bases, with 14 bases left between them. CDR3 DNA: TGTGCCTGGAGTTATGGAGGGGAGGTTCAGCCCCAGCATTTT. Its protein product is CAWSYGGEVQPQHF.

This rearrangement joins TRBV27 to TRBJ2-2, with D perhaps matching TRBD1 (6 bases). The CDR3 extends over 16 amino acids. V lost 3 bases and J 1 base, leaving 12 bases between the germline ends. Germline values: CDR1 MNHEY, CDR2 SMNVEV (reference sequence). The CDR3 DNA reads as TGTGCCAGCAGTTTTTGGCAGGGGATGAACACCGGGGAGCTGTTTTTT. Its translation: CASSFWQGMNTGELFF.

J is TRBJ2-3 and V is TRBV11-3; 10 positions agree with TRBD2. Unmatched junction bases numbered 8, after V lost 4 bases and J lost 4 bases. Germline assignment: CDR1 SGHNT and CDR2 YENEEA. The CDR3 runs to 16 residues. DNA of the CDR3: TGTGCCAGCAGCTCCCAATCCAGCGGGGGGGCAGATACGCAGTATTTT. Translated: CASSSQSSGGADTQYF.

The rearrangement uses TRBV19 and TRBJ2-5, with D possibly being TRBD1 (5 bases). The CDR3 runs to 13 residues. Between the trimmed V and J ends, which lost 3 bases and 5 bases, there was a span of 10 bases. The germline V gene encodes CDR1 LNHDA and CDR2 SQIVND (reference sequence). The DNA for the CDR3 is TGTGCCAGTAGTATTCTGGGGCACGAGACCCAGTACTTC. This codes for CASSILGHETQYF.

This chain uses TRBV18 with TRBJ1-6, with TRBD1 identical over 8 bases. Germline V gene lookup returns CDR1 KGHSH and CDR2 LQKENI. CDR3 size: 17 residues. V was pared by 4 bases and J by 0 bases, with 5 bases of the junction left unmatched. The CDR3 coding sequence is TGTGCCAGCTCACTCCGCACAGGGGGCTCCTATAATTCACCCCTCCACTTT. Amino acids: CASSLRTGGSYNSPLHF.

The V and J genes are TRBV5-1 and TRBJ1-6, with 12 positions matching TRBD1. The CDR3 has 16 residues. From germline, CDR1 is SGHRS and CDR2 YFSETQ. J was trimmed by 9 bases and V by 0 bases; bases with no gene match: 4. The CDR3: CASSLDGTGGSSPLHF. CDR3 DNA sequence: TGCGCCAGCAGCTTGGACGGGACAGGGGGCAGTTCACCCCTCCACTTT.

The CDR3: CASWGGTDTQYF. The CDR3 DNA follows: TGTGCCAGCTGGGGGGGAACAGATACGCAGTATTTT. This chain connects TRBV28 to TRBJ2-3, with TRBD2 matching over 7 bases. Germline values: CDR1 MDHEN, CDR2 SYDVKM. Unmatched junction bases numbered 2, after V lost 8 bases and J lost 3 bases. The CDR3 runs to 12 residues.

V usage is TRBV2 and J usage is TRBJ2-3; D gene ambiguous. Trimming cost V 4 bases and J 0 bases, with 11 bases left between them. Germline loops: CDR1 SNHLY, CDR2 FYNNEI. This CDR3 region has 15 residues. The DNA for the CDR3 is TGTGCCAGCAGTGGACGGAGCTCTAGCACAGATACGCAGTATTTT. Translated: CASSGRSSSTDTQYF.

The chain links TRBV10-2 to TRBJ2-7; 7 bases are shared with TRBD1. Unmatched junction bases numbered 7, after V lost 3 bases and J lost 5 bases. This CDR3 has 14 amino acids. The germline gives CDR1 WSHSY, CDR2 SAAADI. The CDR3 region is CASSDGTVQDEQYF. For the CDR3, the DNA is TGCGCCAGCAGTGACGGGACAGTGCAGGACGAGCAGTACTTC.

CDR3 protein: CASSPSHNEQFF. In DNA form, the CDR3 reads TGTGCCAGCAGCCCGTCCCACAATGAGCAGTTCTTC. This rearrangement joins TRBV7-9 to TRBJ2-1; unclear D gene. The CDR3 consists of 12 residues. Deletions cut 5 bases from V and 5 bases from J, with 7 bases between. The germline V gene has CDR1 SEHNR and CDR2 FQNEAQ (reference sequence).

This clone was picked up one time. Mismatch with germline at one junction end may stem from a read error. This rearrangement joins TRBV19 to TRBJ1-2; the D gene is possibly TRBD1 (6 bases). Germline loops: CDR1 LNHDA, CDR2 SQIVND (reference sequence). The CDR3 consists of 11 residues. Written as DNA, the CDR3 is TGTGCCAGTAGTATGCATGGACAGCATAACTTC. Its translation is CASSMHGQHNF.

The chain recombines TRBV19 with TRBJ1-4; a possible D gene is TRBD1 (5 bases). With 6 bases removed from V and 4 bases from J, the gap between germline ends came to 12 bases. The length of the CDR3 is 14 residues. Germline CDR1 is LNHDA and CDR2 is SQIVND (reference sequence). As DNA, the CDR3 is TGTGCCAGTAGCCGACAGATAAGTAATGAAAAACTGTTTTTT. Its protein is CASSRQISNEKLFF.

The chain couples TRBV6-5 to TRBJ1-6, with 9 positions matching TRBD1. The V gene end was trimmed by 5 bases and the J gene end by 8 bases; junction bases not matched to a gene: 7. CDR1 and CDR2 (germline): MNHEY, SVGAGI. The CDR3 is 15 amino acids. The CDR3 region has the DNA TGTGCCAGCAGTAGGACAGGGGACGTGTATTCACCCCTCCACTTT. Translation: CASSRTGDVYSPLHF.

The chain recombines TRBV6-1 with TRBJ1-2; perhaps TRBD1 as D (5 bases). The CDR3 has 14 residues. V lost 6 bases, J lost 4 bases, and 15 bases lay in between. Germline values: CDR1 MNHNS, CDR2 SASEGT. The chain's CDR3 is CASREGLYPYGYTF. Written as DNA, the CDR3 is TGTGCCAGCAGGGAGGGGCTTTACCCCTATGGCTACACCTTC.

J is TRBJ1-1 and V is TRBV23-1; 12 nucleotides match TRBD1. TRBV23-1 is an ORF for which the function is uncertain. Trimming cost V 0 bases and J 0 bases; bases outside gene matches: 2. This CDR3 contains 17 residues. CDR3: CASSQSGQGALNTEAFF. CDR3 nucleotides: TGCGCCAGCAGTCAATCGGGACAGGGGGCTCTGAACACTGAAGCTTTCTTT.

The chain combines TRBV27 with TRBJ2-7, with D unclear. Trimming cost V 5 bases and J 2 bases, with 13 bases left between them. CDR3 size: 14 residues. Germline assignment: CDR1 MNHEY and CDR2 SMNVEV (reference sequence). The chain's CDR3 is CASSPADGPYEQYF. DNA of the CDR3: TGTGCCAGCAGTCCCGCGGACGGTCCCTACGAGCAGTACTTC.

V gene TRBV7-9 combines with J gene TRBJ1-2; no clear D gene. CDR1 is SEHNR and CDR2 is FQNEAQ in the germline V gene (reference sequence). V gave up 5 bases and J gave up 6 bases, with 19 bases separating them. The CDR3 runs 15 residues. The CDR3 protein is CASSPLSPTGDGYTF. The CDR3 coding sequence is TGTGCCAGCAGCCCCCTTTCCCCGACCGGGGATGGCTACACCTTC. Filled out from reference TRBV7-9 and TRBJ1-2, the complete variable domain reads DTGVSQNPRHKITKRGQNVTFRCDPISEHNRLYWYRQTLGQGPEFLTYFQNEAQLEKSRLLSDRFSAERPKGSFSTLEIQRTEQGDSAMYLCASSPLSPTGDGYTFGSGTRLTVV.

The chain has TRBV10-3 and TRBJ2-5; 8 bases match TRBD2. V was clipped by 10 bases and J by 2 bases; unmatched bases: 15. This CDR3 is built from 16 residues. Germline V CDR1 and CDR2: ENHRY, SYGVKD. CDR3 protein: CATKSLRGAKQETQYF. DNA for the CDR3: TGTGCCACCAAGTCTTTGCGGGGGGCCAAACAAGAGACCCAGTACTTC.

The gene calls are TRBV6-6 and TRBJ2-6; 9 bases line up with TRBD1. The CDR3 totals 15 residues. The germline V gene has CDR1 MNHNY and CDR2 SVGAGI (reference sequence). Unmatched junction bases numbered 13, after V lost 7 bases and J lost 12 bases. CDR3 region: CASTKETGGFTVLTF. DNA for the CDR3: TGTGCCAGCACCAAAGAGACAGGGGGGTTCACCGTCCTGACTTTC.

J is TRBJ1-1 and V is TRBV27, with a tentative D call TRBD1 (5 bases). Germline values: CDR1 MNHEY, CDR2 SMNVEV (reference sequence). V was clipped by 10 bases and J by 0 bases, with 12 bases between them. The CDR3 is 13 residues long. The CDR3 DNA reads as TGTGCCACGAGAGTGGGGCTGAACACTGAAGCTTTCTTT. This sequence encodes CATRVGLNTEAFF.

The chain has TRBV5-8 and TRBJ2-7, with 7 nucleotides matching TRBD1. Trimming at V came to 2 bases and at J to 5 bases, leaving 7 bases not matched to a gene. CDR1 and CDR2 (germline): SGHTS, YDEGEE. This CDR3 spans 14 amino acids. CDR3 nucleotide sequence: TGTGCCAGCAGCTTCCGGGACAGTCGCAACGAGCAGTACTTC. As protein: CASSFRDSRNEQYF.

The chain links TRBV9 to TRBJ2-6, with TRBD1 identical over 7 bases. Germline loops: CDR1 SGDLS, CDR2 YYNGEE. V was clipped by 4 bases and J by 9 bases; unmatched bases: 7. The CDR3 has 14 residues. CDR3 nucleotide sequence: TGTGCCAGCAGCCGGACAGGAGTCGGCAACGTCCTGACTTTC. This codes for CASSRTGVGNVLTF.

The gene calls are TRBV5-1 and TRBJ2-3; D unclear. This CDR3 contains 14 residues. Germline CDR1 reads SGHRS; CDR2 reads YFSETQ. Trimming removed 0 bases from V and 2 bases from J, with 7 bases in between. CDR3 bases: TGCGCCAGCAGCTTGGACCCCCACACAGATACGCAGTATTTT. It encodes CASSLDPHTDTQYF.

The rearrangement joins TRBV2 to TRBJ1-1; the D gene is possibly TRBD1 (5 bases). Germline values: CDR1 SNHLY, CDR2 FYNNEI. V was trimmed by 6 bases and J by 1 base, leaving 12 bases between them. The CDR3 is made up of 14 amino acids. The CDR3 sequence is CASSADSTNTEAFF. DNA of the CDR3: TGTGCCAGCAGCGCTGACAGCACGAACACTGAAGCTTTCTTT.